This T cell receptor (beta chain) was captured by sequencing in a study of shared clonotypes between healthy human individuals. Across the whole study: There were three CD4 naive, three CD4 memory, two CD8 naive and one CD8 memory plates per donor.

Positive CCR7 selection of CD45RO-negative cells yielded the naive CD8 cells, and terminally differentiated effector memory CD45RA+ cells were excluded. CDR3 size: 15 residues. Germline lookup yields CDR1 MDHEN and CDR2 SYDVKM. Germline trimming cut 5 bases from V and 6 bases from J; bases unmatched to any gene: 10. Study processing details: Filtering differed because ImmunoSEQ produced junction-only sequences that carried no quality scores. Libraries were prepared by immunoSEQ multiplex PCR; TCRdb keeps only in-frame clonotypes and omits some of them. V and J calls and clone size come straight from that table; D and trimming were deduced from the DNA. The sample carries under 1 million clones, just over 95% recorded once. Findings and limits, study-wide: Of the naive CD4 clonotypes, about 5% were shared across a few donors. Sharing of clonotypes among donors was expected to vary with sequencing depth.

As for this clone: What it binds is unknown.

The V and J genes are TRBV28 and TRBJ2-1, with TRBD2 matching 7 bases. The sequenced material came from naive CD8+ T cells sorted from blood. The sequence was collected from a man aged 25-45 years in good health. CDR3 coding DNA: TGTGCCAGCAGTCAGGACGCGGGAGTCCTCAATGAGCAGTTCTTC. Amino acid sequence: CASSQDAGVLNEQFF.